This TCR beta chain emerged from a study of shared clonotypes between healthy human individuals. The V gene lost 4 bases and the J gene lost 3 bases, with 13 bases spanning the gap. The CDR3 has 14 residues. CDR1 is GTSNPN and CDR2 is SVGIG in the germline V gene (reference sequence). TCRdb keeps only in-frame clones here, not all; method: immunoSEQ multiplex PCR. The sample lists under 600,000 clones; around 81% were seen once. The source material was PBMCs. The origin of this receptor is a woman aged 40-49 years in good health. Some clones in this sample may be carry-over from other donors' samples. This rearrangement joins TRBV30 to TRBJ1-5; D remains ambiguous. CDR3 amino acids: CAWNQDGYNQPQHF. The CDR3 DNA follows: TGTGCCTGGAACCAGGACGGATACAATCAGCCCCAGCATTTT.